This T cell receptor beta chain appears in the sequencing data of a study of human T cells and chemical hapten exposure. As for the study in general: Alopecia areata, totalis or universalis affected patients who were mostly female.

The trim removed 4 bases at V and 2 bases at J, leaving 5 bases unmatched. The CDR3 sequence is 16 residues long. Looked up from germline, CDR1 is LNHDA and CDR2 is SQIVND (reference sequence). This clonotype was seen many times. What the library attached to individual cDNA molecules were unique molecular identifiers. TCRdb ran MiXCR on the RACE reads and lists one entry per CDR3 protein. The table shows tens of thousands of distinct CDR3 sequences, with 11% occurring only once. Noted time point: patch test 2, 6 weeks after DPC sensitization. Treatment denoted: therapeutic diphenylcyclopropenone sensitization with weekly scalp DPC.

The origin of this receptor is a man younger than 30 with alopecia areata. Some clones in this sample may be carry-over from other donors' samples. This chain joins TRBV19 and TRBJ1-5; 10 bases are a match to TRBD1. The sample was whole blood, taken in connection with sensitization to the hapten diphenylcyclopropenone (DPC). For the CDR3, the DNA is TGTGCCAGTAGTACCCGGGACAGGGGCGGCAATCAGCCCCAGCATTTT. It encodes CASSTRDRGGNQPQHF.